This T cell receptor (beta chain) originates from a study of cytomegalovirus exposure and HLA in healthy donors. Whole-study context: Early released data comprised 80 million or so unique TCRs from HLA-typed donors. Regarding the study as a whole: The authors later found most CMV-associated TCR beta chains appeared HLA-restricted. A few V segments could not be told apart, such as TRBV6-2 and TRBV6-3, and were left out. In a later analysis, V- and J-gene trimming of beta chains associated with a DCLRE1C missense variant, replicated independently.

As to this clone: Its antigen is unidentified.

The CDR3 has 16 amino acids. The V segment lost 3 bases and the J segment 8 bases; nucleotides outside the gene matches: 9. From germline, CDR1 is KGHSH and CDR2 LQKENI. Primers for the PCR totalled 60 Vbeta and 13 Jbeta. The assay was immunoSEQ multiplex PCR, and TCRdb's table has in-frame clones only and misses some. The data contain about 130,000 clones, 60% to 85% of them singletons. The chain joins TRBV18 to TRBJ2-1, with TRBD2 matching over 11 bases. This receptor was taken from a female donor in good health and CMV-seronegative. The sequenced material came from PBMCs. The CDR3 coding sequence is TGTGCCAGCTCACCCCTTAGCGGGGGGGCCGGCTATGAGCAGTTCTTC. Protein sequence: CASSPLSGGAGYEQFF.